This TCR beta chain was sequenced during a study of cytomegalovirus exposure and HLA in healthy donors listed by TCRdb under 2017. As for the study more broadly: The 666 repertoires of the first cohort and the 120 validation repertoires were produced on the same platform, according to a later analysis. The study aimed to test whether signatures of past pathogen exposure could be identified by cataloging public T cell receptors. To predict cytomegalovirus infection status, the study combined high-throughput TCR immunosequencing, statistical association of individual TCRs with disease status, and machine learning. Along with the approximately 670-subject first cohort, a separate validation cohort of roughly 110 different subjects was used.

The CDR3, cysteine through phenylalanine, is 13 amino acids long. The only DNA kept is the CDR3, 39 bases in frame from the first base. Cut back by 7 bases and 1 base, the V and J ends lie 10 bases apart. CDR1 and CDR2, per the germline V gene, are MNHNS and SASEGT. Separate from the approximately 670-subject first cohort, the validation cohort of roughly 120 subjects was the group to which the donors belonged. Libraries were prepared through the immunoSEQ multiplex PCR assay. Processing in the source paper ran as follows. A statistical classification framework was built for diagnosing cytomegalovirus status from the catalog of TCR beta chain sequences. Imported from immuneACCESS, the table was reduced by TCRdb to in-frame sequences with V and J called. These copies leave out some clones; in studies compared against another copy, an unresolved V gene accounts for under half, and the cause of the remainder is not known. V, J and clone size reflect that table, while D and trimming were determined from the DNA. For this sample the table gives around 350,000 clones, of which just over 85% were detected only once. The ten biggest clones cover approximately 0.86% of the sample.

A note on this clone: The target of this receptor is not known. No qualities accompany the bases; no much larger clone lies one base away.

Paper-wide results and their limitations: A few of the identified cytomegalovirus-associated TCR beta chains were confirmed in vitro to be specific for cytomegalovirus antigens. Most TCR sequences were observed very rarely across donors, whereas some public TCRs were present in many individuals. According to the authors, the approach could potentially be generalized to other disease states and immunological phenotypes. A later analysis lacked HLA typing for the validation cohort, so it scored co-occurrence in that cohort across all 110 or so repertoires. The study gave a list of under 200 TCR beta chains associated with cytomegalovirus. Of the cluster scores, approximately 95% were above 0 in a later analysis, which found that TCRs clustered in the first cohort also tended to co-occur in the approximately 120 validation repertoires. The classifier was reported to diagnose cytomegalovirus status with high specificity and sensitivity in both the original and validation cohorts.

This TCR derives from a woman aged 18-29 years in good health and CMV-seronegative. Sequenced: PBMCs. The chain links TRBV6-1 with TRBJ1-1, with the D gene too uncertain to name. The CDR3 region has the sequence CASNQASNTEAFF. The nucleotide sequence is TGTGCCAGCAACCAAGCCTCGAACACTGAAGCTTTCTTT.